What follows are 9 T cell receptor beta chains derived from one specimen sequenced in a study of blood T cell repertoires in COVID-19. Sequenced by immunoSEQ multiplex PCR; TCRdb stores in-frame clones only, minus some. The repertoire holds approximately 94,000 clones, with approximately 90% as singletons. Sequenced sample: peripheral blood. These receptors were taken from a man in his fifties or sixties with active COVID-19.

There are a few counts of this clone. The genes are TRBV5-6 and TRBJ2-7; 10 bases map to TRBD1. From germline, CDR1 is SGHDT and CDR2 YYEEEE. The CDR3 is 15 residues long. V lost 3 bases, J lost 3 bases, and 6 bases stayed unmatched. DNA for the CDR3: TGTGCCAGCAGCTGGCCGGGACAGGGGATCTACGAGCAGTACTTC. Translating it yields CASSWPGQGIYEQYF.

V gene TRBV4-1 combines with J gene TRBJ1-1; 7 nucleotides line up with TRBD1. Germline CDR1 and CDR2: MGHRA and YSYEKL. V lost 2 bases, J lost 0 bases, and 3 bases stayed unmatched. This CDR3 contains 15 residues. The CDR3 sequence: CASSQIQGLNTEAFF. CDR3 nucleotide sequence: TGCGCCAGCAGCCAAATACAGGGGTTGAACACTGAAGCTTTCTTT.

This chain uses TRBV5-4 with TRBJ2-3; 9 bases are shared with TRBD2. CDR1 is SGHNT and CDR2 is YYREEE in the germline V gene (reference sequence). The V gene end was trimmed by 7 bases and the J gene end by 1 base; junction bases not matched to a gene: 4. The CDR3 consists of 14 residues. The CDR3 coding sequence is TGTGCCAGCTCGAAGCGGGAGGGCACAGATACGCAGTATTTT. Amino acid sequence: CASSKREGTDTQYF.

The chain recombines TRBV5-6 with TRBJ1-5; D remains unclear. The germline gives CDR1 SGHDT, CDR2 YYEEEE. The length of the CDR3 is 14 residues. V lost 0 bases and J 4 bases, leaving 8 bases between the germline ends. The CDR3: CASSLDAGNQPQHF. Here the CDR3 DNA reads TGTGCCAGCAGCTTGGATGCGGGAAATCAGCCCCAGCATTTT.

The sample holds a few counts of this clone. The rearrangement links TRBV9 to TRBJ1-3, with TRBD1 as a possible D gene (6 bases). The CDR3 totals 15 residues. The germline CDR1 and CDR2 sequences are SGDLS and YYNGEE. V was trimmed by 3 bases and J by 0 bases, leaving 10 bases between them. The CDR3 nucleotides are TGTGCCAGCAGCGGGGGGCATCACTCTGGAAACACCATATATTTT. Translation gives CASSGGHHSGNTIYF.

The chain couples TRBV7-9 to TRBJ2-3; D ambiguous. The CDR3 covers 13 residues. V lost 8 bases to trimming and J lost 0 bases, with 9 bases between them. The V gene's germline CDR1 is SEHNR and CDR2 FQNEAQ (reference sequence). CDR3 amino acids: CASGDTSTDTQYF. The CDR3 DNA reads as TGTGCCAGCGGCGACACTAGCACAGATACGCAGTATTTT.

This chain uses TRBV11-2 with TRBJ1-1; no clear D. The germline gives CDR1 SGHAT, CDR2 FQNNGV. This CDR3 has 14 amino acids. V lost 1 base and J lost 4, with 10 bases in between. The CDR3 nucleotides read TGTGCCAGCAGCTTAGTTACGGGGTCCACTGAAGCTTTCTTT. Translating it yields CASSLVTGSTEAFF.

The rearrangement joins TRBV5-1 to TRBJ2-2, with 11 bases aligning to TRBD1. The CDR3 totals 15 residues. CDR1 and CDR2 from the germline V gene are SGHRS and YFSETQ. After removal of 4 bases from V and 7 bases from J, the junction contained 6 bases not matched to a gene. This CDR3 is CASSPGQGAIGELFF. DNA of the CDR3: TGCGCCAGCAGCCCAGGACAGGGGGCAATCGGGGAGCTGTTTTTT.

Written as DNA, the CDR3 is TGCAGCGTTGTAGGGGCGAGCCCCTACGAGCAGTACTTC. The encoded protein is CSVVGASPYEQYF. The chain links TRBV29-1 to TRBJ2-7, with D perhaps TRBD1 (5 bases). The CDR3 has 13 amino acids. Germline V gene sequence: CDR1 SQVTM, CDR2 ANQGSEA. The V gene lost 4 bases and the J gene lost 2 bases, with 12 bases spanning the gap.